A selection of T cell receptor beta chains follows, all from one sample in a study of cytomegalovirus exposure and HLA in healthy donors. Using immunoSEQ multiplex PCR, the repertoire was profiled, and TCRdb retains in-frame clones only, with some absent. In the table there are 200,000 to 300,000 clones, 90% of which are singletons. The sequenced sample was PBMCs. The receptors shown here come from a woman in her twenties or thirties in good health and CMV-seronegative. CDR3s include the opening cysteine and the closing phenylalanine or tryptophan. The D gene is left open where the match is weak. A row's size may be missing; if present it is once, few, many or a size class.

TRBJ2-1,.,.,TRBV5-1,CASSLDRVSYNEQFF,TGCGCCAGCAGCTTGGACAGGGTCTCCTACAATGAGCAGTTCTTC
TRBJ2-7,.,.,TRBV28,CASSFPADDEQYF,TGTGCCAGCAGTTTCCCGGCGGACGACGAGCAGTACTTC
TRBJ1-5,TRBD1,few,TRBV28,CASSALGTVLNQPQHF,TGTGCCAGCAGTGCATTAGGGACAGTCTTAAATCAGCCCCAGCATTTT
TRBJ2-5,TRBD2,.,TRBV7-2,CASSSSGRQETQYF,TGTGCCAGCAGCTCCAGCGGGAGGCAAGAGACCCAGTACTTC
TRBJ2-7,.,.,TRBV28,CASSPRGSPSYEQYF,TGTGCCAGCAGCCCTAGGGGGAGCCCCTCCTACGAGCAGTACTTC
TRBJ2-1,.,.,TRBV27,CASSFRDYNEQFF,TGTGCCAGCAGTTTCCGGGACTACAATGAGCAGTTCTTC
TRBJ2-1,TRBD2,.,TRBV7-9,CASSELAGGADEQFF,TGTGCCAGCAGCGAACTAGCGGGGGGTGCGGATGAGCAGTTCTTC
TRBJ2-7,TRBD2,.,TRBV28,CASSLALAAYEQYF,TGTGCCAGCAGTTTAGCACTAGCGGCCTACGAGCAGTACTTC
TRBJ2-6,.,.,TRBV2,CASGNPGSGANVLTF,TGTGCCAGCGGCAACCCAGGGTCTGGGGCCAACGTCCTGACTTTC
TRBJ2-1,TRBD1,.,TRBV7-2,CASSGQGGASSYNEQFF,TGTGCCAGCAGCGGACAGGGGGGGGCAAGCTCCTACAATGAGCAGTTCTTC
TRBJ2-7,TRBD2,.,TRBV4-3,CASSQGLAGVGEQYF,TGCGCCAGCAGCCAAGGGCTAGCGGGAGTGGGGGAGCAGTACTTC
TRBJ2-7,.,.,TRBV10-3,CAISENSPSLYEQYF,TGTGCCATCAGTGAGAACAGCCCTAGCCTCTACGAGCAGTACTTC
TRBJ1-2,.,.,TRBV11-2,CASSLAGRGLSGYTF,TGTGCCAGCAGCTTAGCAGGGCGGGGGCTGAGTGGCTACACCTTC
TRBJ1-2,.,.,TRBV7-2,CASSAPGAGYGYTF,TGTGCCAGCAGCGCGCCGGGGGCTGGATATGGCTACACCTTC
TRBJ2-7,.,once,TRBV20-1,CSARGPYEQYF,TGCAGTGCTAGAGGTCCCTACGAGCAGTACTTC
TRBJ2-7,.,.,TRBV28,CASSPTPFTEQYF,TGTGCCAGCAGCCCTACCCCCTTTACCGAGCAGTACTTC
TRBJ1-3,.,.,TRBV7-2,CASSQTASPGNTIYF,TGTGCCAGCAGCCAGACGGCCAGCCCGGGAAACACCATATATTTT
TRBJ2-5,TRBD2,.,TRBV27,CASAFGLAGGPKTQYF,TGTGCCAGCGCCTTTGGGCTAGCGGGAGGGCCCAAGACCCAGTACTTC
TRBJ2-7,.,.,TRBV6-5,CASSYSTQFYEQYF,TGTGCCAGCAGTTACTCGACCCAGTTTTACGAGCAGTACTTC
TRBJ1-1,TRBD1,.,TRBV11-3,CASSSQGFRDTEAFF,TGTGCCAGCAGCTCACAGGGGTTTAGGGACACTGAAGCTTTCTTT
TRBJ2-7,.,.,TRBV11-3,CASSSRKGGWSEQYF,TGTGCCAGCAGCTCCCGGAAGGGCGGGTGGAGCGAGCAGTACTTC
TRBJ2-5,.,.,TRBV28,CASSLGAGAAQETQYF,TGTGCCAGCAGTTTAGGGGCAGGCGCCGCCCAAGAGACCCAGTACTTC
TRBJ1-4,.,.,TRBV6-5,CASSSGYGKLFF,TGTGCCAGCAGTTCTGGTTACGGAAAACTGTTTTTT
TRBJ2-1,TRBD2,.,TRBV28,CASSRLAGGSYNEQFF,TGTGCCAGCAGCCGACTAGCGGGAGGTTCCTACAATGAGCAGTTCTTC
TRBJ2-7,.,once,TRBV27,CASSFGTPFYEQYF,TGTGCCAGCAGTTTCGGGACCCCGTTTTACGAGCAGTACTTC
TRBJ1-4,.,.,TRBV11-2,CASSSSVATNEKLFF,TGTGCCAGCAGTTCGTCAGTTGCAACTAATGAAAAACTGTTTTTT
TRBJ2-7,.,.,TRBV2,CASRHRQAYPYEQYF,TGTGCCAGCAGACACCGACAGGCTTACCCCTACGAGCAGTACTTC
TRBJ1-1,.,.,TRBV18,CASSPKGTEAFF,TGTGCCAGCTCACCAAAAGGGACTGAAGCTTTCTTT
TRBJ1-1,TRBD1,.,TRBV9,CASSATGFPEAFF,TGTGCCAGCAGCGCGACAGGGTTCCCTGAAGCTTTCTTT
TRBJ1-2,TRBD1,.,TRBV5-1,CASSLRGTGEHYGYTF,TGCGCCAGCAGCTTAAGGGGGACAGGAGAGCACTATGGCTACACCTTC
TRBJ1-5,TRBD1,.,TRBV10-3,CAISEDRASNQPQHF,TGTGCCATCAGTGAAGACAGGGCTAGCAATCAGCCCCAGCATTTT
TRBJ2-7,.,.,TRBV21-1,CASSKVTGPYEQYF,TGTGCCAGCAGCAAAGTTACGGGTCCCTACGAGCAGTACTTC
TRBJ2-4,TRBD2,.,TRBV5-4,CASSGRGGLGVESIQYF,TGTGCCAGCAGCGGGCGAGGAGGACTAGGGGTTGAAAGCATTCAGTACTTC
TRBJ2-7,.,.,TRBV27,CASSFAPTYEQYF,TGTGCCAGCAGTTTCGCCCCTACCTACGAGCAGTACTTC
TRBJ1-2,.,.,TRBV5-6,CASSLDGSYGYTF,TGTGCCAGCAGCTTGGACGGATCCTATGGCTACACCTTC
TRBJ2-1,.,.,TRBV28,CASRKPGSYNEQFF,TGTGCCAGCCGAAAACCAGGCTCCTACAATGAGCAGTTCTTC
TRBJ2-7,TRBD1,once,TRBV28,CASSVSGGRAREQYF,TGTGCCAGCAGTGTATCAGGGGGCCGCGCTCGCGAGCAGTACTTC
TRBJ2-1,.,.,TRBV27,CASSLSTGSVNEQFF,TGTGCCAGCAGTTTAAGTACGGGATCGGTCAATGAGCAGTTCTTC
TRBJ1-5,.,.,TRBV2,CASSEDGGSNQPQHF,TGTGCCAGCAGTGAAGACGGCGGTAGCAATCAGCCCCAGCATTTT
TRBJ2-5,TRBD1,.,TRBV6-4,CASTPRDRGSETQYF,TGTGCCAGCACCCCGAGGGACAGGGGATCGGAGACCCAGTACTTC
TRBJ2-7,TRBD2,.,TRBV13,CASSLGFGGLAASYEQYF,TGTGCCAGCAGCTTAGGGTTTGGGGGACTAGCGGCCTCCTACGAGCAGTACTTC
TRBJ2-7,TRBD1,.,TRBV11-2,CASRPTPGQLTYEQYF,TGTGCCAGCAGGCCGACACCGGGACAGCTAACCTACGAGCAGTACTTC
TRBJ1-2,TRBD1,.,TRBV19,CASSRGQGGYGYTF,TGTGCCAGTAGTAGAGGACAGGGTGGCTATGGCTACACCTTC
TRBJ2-7,.,.,TRBV27,CASSWGRAYEQYF,TGTGCCAGCAGTTGGGGGCGCGCCTACGAGCAGTACTTC
TRBJ2-7,.,once,TRBV6-6,CASSYSDLSYEQYF,TGTGCCAGCAGTTACAGTGACCTTTCCTACGAGCAGTACTTC
TRBJ2-3,TRBD2,.,TRBV4-1,CASSQVAGRGDTQYF,TGCGCCAGCAGCCAAGTAGCGGGGCGGGGAGATACGCAGTATTTT
TRBJ2-7,TRBD1,.,TRBV9,CASSVAWQGDSYEQYF,TGTGCCAGCAGCGTGGCATGGCAGGGGGATTCCTACGAGCAGTACTTC
TRBJ2-7,.,once,TRBV7-8,CASSLALGTHYYEQYF,TGTGCCAGCAGCTTAGCGTTAGGGACACATTACTACGAGCAGTACTTC
TRBJ2-6,TRBD1,once,TRBV5-1,CASSLTGTGGPGANVLTF,TGCGCCAGCAGCCTAACCGGGACAGGGGGCCCTGGGGCCAACGTCCTGACTTTC